This T cell receptor (beta chain) is drawn from a study of breast tumors, draining lymph nodes, adjacent tissues. The lymph nodes were axillary draining lymph nodes from breast cancer patients. This clonotype was recorded many times. Its antigen remains unidentified. TCRdb processed the multiplex PCR reads anew with MiXCR; each CDR3 protein has one entry. The sample has fewer than 200,000 distinct CDR3 sequences, about 33% seen once. The study, taken as a whole, reports: Tumor and nontumor repertoires were significantly more similar in luminal-like than in basal-like breast cancer. Compared with lymph nodes, tumors were less diverse; compared with nontumor tissue, more. The data were judged consistent with most tumor T cells coming from lymph node and expanding in tumor. The lymph node origin of tumor T cells was framed as consistent with a hypothesis, not demonstrated.

The V gene lost 5 bases and the J gene lost 3 bases, with 14 bases spanning the gap. This CDR3 spans 16 amino acids. CDR1 SGHNT and CDR2 YENEEA come from the germline V gene. The rearrangement links TRBV11-3 to TRBJ2-6; TRBD1 might be the D (6 bases). The sequencing sample was made of axillary lymph node tissue. The clonotype comes from a female donor with breast cancer. Some clones in this sample may be carry-over from other donors' samples. The CDR3 sequence is CASSLRGDGGANVLTF. In DNA form, the CDR3 reads TGTGCCAGCAGCCTCAGGGGAGACGGTGGGGCCAACGTCCTGACTTTC.